The sequence of this T cell receptor (beta chain) was determined in a study of Graves' ophthalmopathy and Graves' hyperthyroidism. The authors amplified TCR beta CDR3 regions from RNA transcripts. First-round RT-PCR used HTBI primers; second-round multiplex PCR followed. TCRdb re-derived calls from the multiplex PCR reads in MiXCR, one entry per CDR3 protein. The table lists approximately 460,000 distinct CDR3 sequences, 13% to 15% of them singletons. This clonotype was detected many times. Sequencing input: blood. This TCR came from a woman between 25 and 40 years old with Graves' ophthalmopathy.

The CDR3 DNA follows: TGTGCCAGCAGTTTAGGAGGATGGACTGAAGCTTTCTTT. It is translated as CASSLGGWTEAFF. This chain links TRBV12-3 or TRBV12-4 with TRBJ1-1; D not certain. The ends were cut back, 1 base at V and 5 bases at J, with 8 bases in the middle. The CDR3 is made up of 13 amino acids.